Included here is one T cell receptor (beta chain) sequence, with context. Its antigen is unidentified. Reverse transcribing all isolated RNA meant expressed TCRB transcripts were sequenced. This table comes from immunoSEQ multiplex PCR, and its TCRdb copy is limited to in-frame clones, with some not included. The sample carries some 900,000 clones, roughly a sixth recorded once. The entry originates in a study of beta chain features in type 1 diabetes. CDR3 size: 13 residues. After removal of 8 bases from V and 3 bases from J, the junction contained 7 bases not matched to a gene. Germline V gives CDR1 MDHEN, CDR2 SYDVKM. Study-level results: People with Type 1 diabetes carried modestly yet significantly shorter TCRB CDR3s in all four CD4+ subsets. Individuals with type 1 diabetes displayed fewer insertions and more deletions at VDJ junctions.

The sequencing sample was made of naive CD4+ T cells from blood. The J gene is TRBJ2-7, the V gene TRBV28; 7 bases are shared with TRBD1. The receptor's source is a woman between 18 and 29 years old in good health. CDR3 coding DNA: TGTGCCAGCTCCACGACAGGGTTCTACGAGCAGTACTTC. It yields the protein CASSTTGFYEQYF.